This T cell receptor (beta chain) was sequenced during a study of blood T cell repertoires in COVID-19. As for the study in general: Acute and convalescent COVID-19 specimens originated in the United States, Italy and Spain. In each case, the material was cDNA or gDNA derived from T cells, B-cell-depleted T cells, or PBMCs.

In the study's own analysis: It was from reference gene primer amplification that nucleated cell counts were estimated. TCRdb keeps only in-frame clones here, not all; method: immunoSEQ multiplex PCR. The DNA was the basis for D and trimming; V, J and clone size are from that table. This sample has 150,000 to 200,000 clones; about 89% occur once, and the top ten carry about 7%. Germline V lookup: CDR1 SNHLY, CDR2 FYNNEI. V lost 1 base and J 7 bases, leaving 11 bases between the germline ends. There are 14 residues in the CDR3. The chain links TRBV2 to TRBJ1-5; D unresolved. The receptor was derived from a man in his forties or fifties with acute or convalescent COVID-19. Sequencing used peripheral blood. CDR3 sequence: CASSEGWAHQPQHF. CDR3 bases: TGTGCCAGCAGTGAAGGGTGGGCCCACCAGCCCCAGCATTTT.